This passage covers 24 T cell receptor beta chains from one sample sequenced in a study of cytomegalovirus exposure and HLA in healthy donors. Use of 60 Vbeta and 13 Jbeta primers characterized the PCR. Some clones are missing from TCRdb's copy, which holds only in-frame ones; the method was immunoSEQ multiplex PCR. Among 200,000 to 300,000 clones listed, 84% were seen once. The specimen was PBMCs. The receptors originated from a woman in her thirties or forties in good health and CMV-seropositive.

V and J are TRBV5-4 and TRBJ1-2; D might be TRBD1 (5 bases). This CDR3 is built from 16 residues. Germline V lookup: CDR1 SGHNT, CDR2 YYREEE (reference sequence). The ends were cut back, 4 bases at V and 8 bases at J, with 24 bases in the middle. CDR3 sequence reads: CASSRAKGRDVPGYTF. The CDR3 DNA follows: TGTGCCAGCAGCCGGGCGAAGGGCAGGGATGTTCCCGGCTACACCTTC.

This clone came up a few times. The chain uses TRBV7-9 and TRBJ2-7; a possible D gene is TRBD2 (5 bases). The CDR3 covers 15 residues. Germline assignment: CDR1 SEHNR and CDR2 FQNEAQ (reference sequence). Trimming stripped 5 bases from V and 4 bases from J, with 18 bases between. This CDR3 reads CASSPQAAALYEQYF. The CDR3 coding sequence is TGTGCCAGCAGCCCCCAGGCAGCGGCCCTATACGAGCAGTACTTC.

The chain links TRBV7-6 to TRBJ1-3; perhaps TRBD1 as D (5 bases). The germline gives CDR1 SGHVS, CDR2 FNYEAQ. The CDR3 sequence is 16 residues long. The ends were cut back, 0 bases at V and 0 bases at J, with 9 bases in the middle. The CDR3 region is CASSLAGQVSGNTIYF. CDR3 DNA sequence: TGTGCCAGCAGCTTAGCCGGACAAGTCTCTGGAAACACCATATATTTT.

The gene calls are TRBV19 and TRBJ2-1; TRBD2 aligns across 8 bases. V dropped 0 bases and J dropped 5; count of bases not matched to a gene: 6. The CDR3 loop spans 16 amino acids. Per the germline V gene, CDR1 is LNHDA and CDR2 is SQIVND (reference sequence). CDR3: CASSIDGTRGNNEQFF. CDR3 in DNA: TGTGCCAGTAGTATAGATGGGACTAGAGGAAACAATGAGCAGTTCTTC.

The V and J genes are TRBV7-2 and TRBJ2-5; TRBD1 matches 8 bases. This CDR3 has 15 amino acids. V gave up 5 bases and J gave up 5 bases; unmatched junction bases: 10. Germline V gives CDR1 SGHTA, CDR2 FQGNSA. The CDR3 region is CASSPDRGGRETQYF. CDR3 in DNA: TGTGCCAGCAGCCCCGACAGGGGAGGCCGTGAGACCCAGTACTTC.

A note on this clone: The sample carries other DNA sequences with the same CDR3. The rearrangement uses TRBV28 and TRBJ1-2; possibly TRBD1 for D (5 bases). Deletions cut 2 bases from V and 5 bases from J, with 12 bases between. The CDR3 loop spans 14 amino acids. Germline CDR1 is MDHEN and CDR2 is SYDVKM. The chain's CDR3 is CASSLRGGIYGYTF. The DNA for the CDR3 is TGTGCCAGCAGTTTACGGGGGGGAATATATGGCTACACCTTC.

Concerning this clone: In the same sample, other DNA sequences code for this CDR3. V and J are TRBV5-1 and TRBJ2-3; a weak D match, TRBD2 (6 bases). Per the germline V gene, CDR1 is SGHRS and CDR2 is YFSETQ. This CDR3 contains 15 residues. The V and J ends lost 1 base and 4 bases respectively, with 13 bases between them. This CDR3 reads CASSLSGGPADTQYF. DNA of the CDR3: TGCGCCAGCAGCTTGAGCGGAGGGCCCGCAGATACGCAGTATTTT.

The chain carries TRBV7-2 and TRBJ1-2; D remains ambiguous. There are 12 residues in the CDR3. Germline V CDR1 and CDR2: SGHTA, FQGNSA. V was trimmed by 3 bases and J by 8 bases, leaving 10 bases between them. In nucleotides, the CDR3 is TGTGCCAGCAGCTTCGGGGTAGGCGGCTACACCTTC. This codes for CASSFGVGGYTF.

The genes are TRBV2 and TRBJ2-5; D uncertain. This CDR3 has 11 amino acids. From germline, CDR1 is SNHLY and CDR2 FYNNEI. Trimming took off 7 bases at V and 5 bases at J, with 8 bases between the two ends. The DNA of the CDR3 is TGTGCCAGCACCCCTAGGGAGACCCAGTACTTC. Its translation: CASTPRETQYF.

The genes are TRBV18 and TRBJ2-7; TRBD2 might be the D (6 bases). The V gene lost 3 bases and the J gene lost 1 base, with 19 bases spanning the gap. The CDR3 contains 17 residues. Germline V CDR1 and CDR2: KGHSH, LQKENI. The CDR3 nucleotides are TGTGCCAGCTCACCCGGGGCTGGGACTCCGAGTTCCTACGAGCAGTACTTC. The encoded protein is CASSPGAGTPSSYEQYF.

The V gene is TRBV18, the J gene TRBJ2-7, with D possibly matching TRBD2 (6 bases). The length of the CDR3 is 16 residues. The germline CDR1 and CDR2 sequences are KGHSH and LQKENI. V was clipped by 3 bases and J by 1 base, with 16 bases between them. The CDR3 here is CASSPSGTALSYEQYF. The CDR3 region has the DNA TGTGCCAGCTCACCTTCCGGGACTGCCCTATCCTACGAGCAGTACTTC.

The chain carries TRBV6-1 and TRBJ2-7; weak D call: TRBD1 (6 bases). Trimming shortened V by 2 bases and J by 1 base, and 15 bases separated the two germline ends. The CDR3 totals 16 residues. Germline-derived CDR1 and CDR2 are MNHNS and SASEGT. CDR3 sequence: CASSETTGTPSYEQYF. CDR3 DNA: TGTGCCAGCAGTGAAACTACCGGGACACCGTCCTACGAGCAGTACTTC.

The CDR3, as DNA: TGTGCCTACCAGTGGATAGCGGGGGCCCCCGGGGCCGGGGAGCTGTTTTTT. This translates into CAYQWIAGAPGAGELFF. V and J are TRBV30 and TRBJ2-2; 9 nucleotides agree with TRBD2. V dropped 7 bases and J dropped 6; count of bases not matched to a gene: 18. The CDR3 has 17 amino acids. Germline V gene sequence: CDR1 GTSNPN, CDR2 SVGIG (reference sequence).

J is TRBJ1-1 and V is TRBV7-9, with TRBD1 matching over 11 bases. J lost 4 bases, V lost 11 bases, and 9 bases had no gene match. CDR1 is SEHNR, CDR2 FQNEAQ, per germline (reference sequence). The CDR3 has 14 residues. The DNA of the CDR3 is TGTGCCGCCGGGACAGGGGGTTTGGGCACTGAAGCTTTCTTT. As protein: CAAGTGGLGTEAFF.

DNA for the CDR3: TGTGCCAGCAGCTTACAGGAGAGGGTGGGCGGCTACACCTTC. This gives the protein CASSLQERVGGYTF. The chain uses TRBV7-2 and TRBJ1-2; no firm D call. CDR1 is SGHTA and CDR2 is FQGNSA in the germline V gene. V lost 2 bases and J 8 bases, leaving 15 bases between the germline ends. CDR3 size: 14 residues. Drawing the rest from reference TRBV7-2 and TRBJ1-2, the complete variable domain is GAGVSQSPSNKVTEKGKDVELRCDPISGHTALYWYRQSLGQGLEFLIYFQGNSAPDKSGLPSDRFSAERTGGSVSTLTIQRTQQEDSAVYLCASSLQERVGGYTFGSGTRLTVV.

The chain carries TRBV2 and TRBJ2-5; a possible D gene is TRBD2 (7 bases). Trimming pared 7 bases from V and 4 bases from J, leaving 16 bases between. Per germline, CDR1 SNHLY and CDR2 FYNNEI. This CDR3 has 14 residues. CDR3 in amino acids: CASTEVRGGETQYF. The CDR3 region has the DNA TGTGCCAGCACCGAAGTGAGGGGGGGAGAGACCCAGTACTTC.

The chain is built from TRBV6-1 and TRBJ1-2, with 9 bases aligning to TRBD1. Germline V CDR1 and CDR2: MNHNS, SASEGT. This CDR3 has 16 amino acids. Trimming at V came to 3 bases and at J to 2 bases, leaving 7 bases not matched to a gene. DNA for the CDR3: TGTGCCAGCAGTGACGGAATCGGACAGGGGAACTATGGCTACACCTTC. Protein: CASSDGIGQGNYGYTF.

The chain is built from TRBV27 and TRBJ1-2, with 7 nucleotides matching TRBD1. The germline gives CDR1 MNHEY, CDR2 SMNVEV (reference sequence). Germline trimming cut 5 bases from V and 3 bases from J; bases unmatched to any gene: 9. CDR3 length: 15 amino acids. The CDR3 DNA reads TGTGCCAGCAGTCCGACGGGGACAGTTCACTATGGCTACACCTTC. It is translated as CASSPTGTVHYGYTF.

The chain joins TRBV27 to TRBJ1-4; D is uncertain. CDR3 size: 13 residues. The germline gives CDR1 MNHEY, CDR2 SMNVEV (reference sequence). V lost 4 bases and J 4 bases, leaving 7 bases between the germline ends. The CDR3 spells CASSSTVNEKLFF. CDR3 nucleotide sequence: TGTGCCAGCAGTTCAACAGTTAATGAAAAACTGTTTTTT.

J is TRBJ1-2 and V is TRBV7-2, with TRBD1 matching over 7 bases. The ends lost 1 base at V and 7 bases at J; junction bases unmatched: 6. This CDR3 comprises 14 residues. Germline V gene sequence: CDR1 SGHTA, CDR2 FQGNSA. CDR3: CASSLDRQGSGYTF. CDR3 nucleotide sequence: TGTGCCAGCAGCTTAGATAGACAGGGTAGTGGCTACACCTTC.

This chain links TRBV5-1 with TRBJ1-3; TRBD1 is a possible D gene (6 bases). V was trimmed by 0 bases and J by 4 bases, leaving 11 bases between them. CDR3 length: 15 residues. Per germline, CDR1 SGHRS and CDR2 YFSETQ. In DNA, the CDR3 is TGCGCCAGCAGCTTGGTAGGGACAAAAGGAAACACCATATATTTT. It encodes CASSLVGTKGNTIYF. The full variable domain, its missing parts supplied by reference TRBV5-1 and TRBJ1-3, is KAGVTQTPRYLIKTRGQQVTLSCSPISGHRSVSWYQQTPGQGLQFLFEYFSETQRNKGNFPGRFSGRQFSNSRSEMNVSTLELGDSALYLCASSLVGTKGNTIYFGEGSWLTVV.

This clone has a single count. This chain connects TRBV28 to TRBJ1-2, with a possible D match to TRBD1 (5 bases). V dropped 6 bases and J dropped 2 bases, with 13 bases sitting between them. The CDR3 totals 14 residues. The V gene's germline CDR1 is MDHEN and CDR2 SYDVKM. The CDR3, as DNA: TGTGCCAGCAGCGCGACAGTAAACAACTATGGCTACACCTTC. Residues: CASSATVNNYGYTF.

This chain links TRBV5-5 with TRBJ2-5; 7 bases line up with TRBD1. The tail of the sequence fits TRBJ2-7 better, so the J call may be wrong. The germline V gene encodes CDR1 SGHKS and CDR2 YYEKEE (reference sequence). This CDR3 comprises 15 residues. CDR3 nucleotide sequence: TGTGCCAGCAGCCCGGGACAGTCAACCTCCTACGAGCAGTACTTC. Protein: CASSPGQSTSYEQYF.

The chain carries TRBV6-1 and TRBJ1-2; D is unclear. Trimming removed 6 bases at V and 0 bases at J, with 8 bases between. Germline assignment: CDR1 MNHNS and CDR2 SASEGT. The CDR3 extends over 13 amino acids. Here the CDR3 reads CASSMTTNYGYTF. The CDR3 DNA follows: TGTGCCAGCAGCATGACAACTAACTATGGCTACACCTTC.